The T cell receptor (beta chain) under discussion was sequenced for a study of blood T cell repertoires in COVID-19. Background on the study: Specimens from acute and convalescent COVID-19 originated in the United States, Italy and Spain. The cDNA or gDNA used as material had been derived from T cells, B-cell-depleted T cells, or PBMCs.

In the original workflow: How many nucleated cells were present was estimated from reference gene primer amplification. Produced via immunoSEQ multiplex PCR; TCRdb's table is partial and in-frame only. V and J calls and clone size are copied from that table; D and trimming were computed from the DNA. The repertoire holds about 140,000 clones, with approximately 87% as singletons. Germline assignment: CDR1 MNHEY and CDR2 SVGEGT. V lost 5 bases to trimming and J lost 0 bases, with 17 bases between them. CDR3 size: 17 residues. The receptor's source is a woman in her thirties or forties with acute or convalescent COVID-19. The sequenced sample consisted of peripheral blood. The chain combines TRBV6-2 or TRBV6-3 with TRBJ1-5; D possibly corresponds to TRBD1 (5 bases). This chain's CDR3 is CASSASAGRYSNQPQHF. The CDR3 DNA sequence: TGTGCCAGCAGTGCTTCGGCGGGGCGATATAGCAATCAGCCCCAGCATTTT.